This T cell receptor (beta chain) was documented in a study of cytomegalovirus exposure and HLA in healthy donors (TCRdb year 2017). In terms of the full investigation: In an earlier analysis of fewer than 750 of the donors, about 260 Gb of sequence data and some 100 million unique TCR beta sequences from roughly 180 million T cells were reported. The genetic ancestry cluster associated with self-reported Caucasian donors included around 76% of the roughly 380 genotyped donors. Both class I and class II loci were covered by HLA typing, at four-digit resolution. In the later analysis, no new phenotypic data were used to find candidate immune exposures; instead, reliance was placed on TCR beta sequences and their occurrence across donors. Among 398 genotyped donors of the cohort, an average of about 240,000 unique TCR beta nucleotide sequences were sequenced per donor, roughly 18% of them non-productive. The study combined high-throughput TCR immunosequencing, statistical association of individual TCRs with disease status, and machine learning to predict cytomegalovirus infection status. Alongside the repertoire data, information on donor age, sex, ethnicity and CMV serostatus was compiled. Typing coverage differed by locus: A, B, C, DRB1 and DQB1 were typed in about 620-630 donors, DQA1 in approximately 520, DPA1 in around 600, and DPB1 in 472. In a later genetic analysis, genome-wide SNP genotypes for about 55% of the roughly 700 donors were used, and that subset was treated as a discovery cohort. To study patterns of TCR occurrence, a later analysis re-analyzed previously published TCR beta repertoires from several hundred donors and added high-resolution HLA genotyping. Using immunosequencing, the study profiled T cell repertoires from around 670 subjects and related those repertoires to cytomegalovirus serostatus. Every repertoire in the discovery cohort had been generated on one and the same sequencing platform. Four or five DR-DQ haplotypes were treated as single units for association and clustering because of strong linkage in the cohort. A separate validation cohort of roughly 130 different subjects was used in addition to the approximately 670-subject first cohort. The study aimed to test whether signatures of past pathogen exposure could be identified by cataloging public T cell receptors. An early release covering over 500 HLA-typed donors comprised roughly 300 gigabases of sequencing data and around 80 million unique TCR sequences. In an earlier analysis of 587 of the donors, high-throughput TCR beta sequencing was used to judge whether each TCR beta V gene segment behaved as functional or pseudogenic.

Library generation was performed with the immunoSEQ multiplex PCR assay. For the multiplex PCR, a mixture combining 60 forward primers for TCR Vbeta segments and 13 reverse primers for TCR Jbeta segments was used. The CDR3 region of rearranged TCR beta genes was amplified from genomic DNA with a multiplex PCR assay. The amplified TCR beta libraries were sequenced on the Illumina HiSeq System as 87-base-pair reads. The source study handled its data this way. A later analysis tallied tens of millions of unique TCR beta chains across the 666 repertoires, and some 12 million of those chains were shared by two or more donors. Raw reads were error-corrected and collapsed into unique sequences with a nearest-neighbor algorithm that merged closely related sequences to remove PCR and sequencing errors. CDR3 sequences were aligned to IMGT reference sequences to assign V, D and J gene segments. For a sequence to be retained, a match of at least six nucleotides was required to both a V gene segment and a J gene segment. A rearrangement counted as productive if the CDR3 had no stop codons and remained in frame with V and J, and every other rearrangement counted as non-productive. CDR3 was defined by IMGT convention, running from the second conserved V-encoded cysteine to the conserved J-encoded phenylalanine. In an earlier analysis of roughly 580 of the donors, sequences lacking an unambiguous match to a single V gene segment were excluded. In an earlier analysis of a few hundred of the donors, a V segment was called functional when productive rearrangements were above 56.7%, and segregating when the standard deviation between donors exceeded 5%. A statistical classification framework was built to diagnose cytomegalovirus status from the catalog of TCR beta chain sequences. In a later analysis, V and J genes were assigned by comparing TCR nucleotide sequences against IMGT/GENE-DB human TR gene sequences. Using the TCRdist pipeline, a later analysis assigned CDR3 sequences along with most-parsimonious VDJ recombination scenarios. In a later analysis, each TCR beta chain was defined by its CDR3 amino acid sequence together with its V-gene family, and reads without a unique V-gene family were excluded. In a later analysis, a few hundred highly shared, low-generation-probability nucleotide sequences were removed to address suspected cross-contamination and a sequencing artifact. In a later analysis, a clonal expansion index was calculated for each public chain from normalized within-repertoire ranks of inferred template counts. In a later analysis, generation probabilities were computed using a VDJ recombination model fitted to out-of-frame rearrangements, and the results were checked against IGoR. A later analysis scored TCR-TCR, TCR-HLA and TCR-CMV co-occurrence with hypergeometric tests, applying a repertoire-size bias correction to TCR pairs. False discovery rates were estimated in a later analysis by permuting HLA or CMV assignments 20 times. In a later analysis, co-occurring TCRs were grouped using DBSCAN, with TCRdist sequence similarity added in when clustering inside HLA-allele-positive subsets. Co-occurrence clustering excluded repertoires with fewer than 30,000 or more than 120,000 public chains, plus five with anomalous nucleotide sharing. TCRdb mirrors the immuneACCESS table, restricted to in-frame sequences. Some clones are absent from its copies; in checked studies, under half trace to an unresolved V gene, and the reason for the others is unknown. Clonal size and the V and J genes are those of that table, whereas D and trimming came from the DNA. The sample records 180,000 or so clones, around 77% of which are singletons. The top ten hold 2% to 2.5% of the sample.

On this clone itself: The target of this receptor is not known. Within one base of it there is no much larger clone, and no base qualities were kept.

The cohort was made up of several hundred healthy bone marrow donors. Cohort members were all nominally healthy when sampled, although unrecorded immune exposures were likely present. The donor was CMV seropositive and was included in the group of around 300 seropositive cohort members. A peripheral blood sample was collected from each donor, and TCR beta sequencing was performed on peripheral blood mononuclear cells. Genomic DNA extraction from the blood cell samples was performed with the Qiagen DNeasy Blood Extraction Kit. Broader findings and caveats from the paper: The cohort was sequenced for TCR beta chains only, and without alpha or paired-chain data the features that could be detected were limited. Immune exposure information for the cohort was limited to CMV serostatus. A later genetic analysis reported fewer N-insertions in productive TCRs among donors in an Asian-associated ancestry cluster than the 666-donor mean. In a later analysis, HLA-associated TCR beta chains showed more clonal expansion and lower generation probabilities than non-associated chains that were equally common. The study listed approximately 150 TCR beta chains as associated with cytomegalovirus. In a later genetic analysis, a missense DCLRE1C variant was associated with V-gene and J-gene trimming of TCR beta chains, and the association was replicated in an independent cohort. In a later analysis, TCR association rates were found to vary across HLA loci, with the most associated TCRs seen for DRB1 alleles and the fewest for HLA-C alleles. Because counts were too low, seventeen rarely observed V segments, including chromosome 9 orphons, were left out of the earlier analysis of over 550 of the donors. A further reported finding was that TCR beta sequences accurately predicted the HLA-A and HLA-B alleles for most subjects in the first cohort. In a later analysis, most CMV-associated TCR beta chains were found to appear HLA-restricted, with HLA associations seemingly driven largely by CMV exposure. The authors suggested that the approach could potentially be extended to other disease states and immunological phenotypes. Assigning TCR associations to individual alleles was difficult when HLA alleles, especially DR and DQ, strongly co-occurred. The sequencing pipeline was judged likely to have produced a cluster of highly shared sequence variants as a technical artifact. Across donors, most TCR sequences were observed very rarely, whereas some public TCRs were present in many individuals. In a later analysis, several top co-occurrence clusters were reported to appear linked to parvovirus B19, influenza, CMV and Epstein-Barr virus. A later analysis associated around 16,000 TCR beta sequences with specific HLA alleles at a false discovery rate of 0.05. Because HLA typing was unavailable for some donors at each locus, only the typed subset was used in association tests. In both the original and validation cohorts, the classifier was reported to diagnose cytomegalovirus status with high specificity and sensitivity. Linkage disequilibrium might explain the correlated functional status among segregating V segments, but an unknown experimental factor could not be ruled out. In vitro tests confirmed that a few of the cytomegalovirus-associated TCR beta chains recognize cytomegalovirus antigens. Broadly in line with IMGT annotations, most TCR beta V segments showed up in productive rearrangements about 90% or about 30% of the time in an earlier analysis of approximately 640 of the donors. The presence/absence analyses assumed that sequencing depth was roughly uniform across donors, and that assumption may not be true.

This receptor was obtained from a woman aged 25 to 39 in good health and CMV-seropositive. The sequenced sample was PBMCs.

The CDR3 reads CASSGGQGRSGNTIYF. The DNA sequence reads TGTGCCAGCAGCGGCGGACAGGGACGCTCTGGAAACACCATATATTTT. The chain was built from TRBV5-4 and TRBJ1-3; a stretch of 8 junction bases matches TRBD1. The CDR3 contains 16 residues, cysteine and phenylalanine counted. Here the CDR3 DNA is all that survives: 48 bases in frame from base 1. CDR1 and CDR2 are drawn from the germline V gene (reference sequence): SGHNT, YYREEE. Trimming removed 4 bases from V and 0 bases from J; the gene matches leave 6 bases unexplained.